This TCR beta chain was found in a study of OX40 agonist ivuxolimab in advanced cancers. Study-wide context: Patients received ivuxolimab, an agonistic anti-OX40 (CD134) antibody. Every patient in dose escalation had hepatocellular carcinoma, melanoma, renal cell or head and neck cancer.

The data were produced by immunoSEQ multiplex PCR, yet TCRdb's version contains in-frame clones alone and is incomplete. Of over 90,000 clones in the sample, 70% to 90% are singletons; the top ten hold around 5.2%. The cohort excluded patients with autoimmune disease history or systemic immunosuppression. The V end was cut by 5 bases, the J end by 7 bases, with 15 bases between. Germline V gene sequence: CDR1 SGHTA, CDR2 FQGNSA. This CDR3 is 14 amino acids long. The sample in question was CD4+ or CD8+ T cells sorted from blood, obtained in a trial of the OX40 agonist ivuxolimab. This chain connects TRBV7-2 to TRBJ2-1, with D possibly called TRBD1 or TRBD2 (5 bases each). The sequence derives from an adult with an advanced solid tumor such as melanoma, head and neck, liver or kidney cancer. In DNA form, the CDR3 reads TGTGCCAGCAGCATCGGGACCCTCGGAAATGAGCAGTTCTTC. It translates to CASSIGTLGNEQFF.